This T cell receptor beta chain was found in a study of blood T cell repertoires in COVID-19. Overall study: Acute-phase and convalescent COVID-19 samples originated in the United States, Italy and Spain. Sources were T cells, B-cell-depleted T cells, or PBMCs; the material itself was cDNA or gDNA.

This CDR3 spans 16 amino acids. With 4 bases clipped from V and 2 bases from J, the junction kept 4 bases outside the gene matches. In germline, CDR1 is MNHEY, CDR2 SMNVEV (reference sequence). Per the study methods: Amplification from reference gene primers served as the basis for estimated nucleated cell counts. Profiling relied on immunoSEQ multiplex PCR, and the TCRdb table lists in-frame clones only, not all of them. V, J and clone size reflect that table, while D and trimming were determined from the DNA. The repertoire includes roughly 200,000 clones, 70% to 80% of them detected once, and roughly 12% sits in the top ten.

Sequenced input: peripheral blood. This sequence was found in a man aged 45 to 65 who had recovered from COVID-19. J is TRBJ2-1 and V is TRBV27; the match to TRBD1 covers 11 bases. For the CDR3, the DNA is TGTGCCAGCAGTTCTCCGGGACAGGGGGCCTACAATGAGCAGTTCTTC. Residues: CASSSPGQGAYNEQFF.